This TCR beta chain was retrieved from a study of T cell responses to AZD1222 COVID-19 vaccine. CDR1 is SGHAT, CDR2 FQNNGV, per germline. The trim removed 5 bases at V and 4 bases at J, leaving 10 bases unmatched. The CDR3 is made up of 17 amino acids. On this clone itself: Antigen specificity is unknown.

Study-wide points: CD4 TCRs covered the whole spike, strongest at regions 160-218 and 743-854. Of spike-specific TCRs, nearly half reportedly target regions left unmutated in variants. In a largely white British group with more females than males, clonal diversity was possibly underestimated. In all cases, repertoires were sampled only after the peak T cell response.

TCRdb's table, derived via immunoSEQ multiplex PCR, lists solely in-frame clones and lacks some. The table shows 100,000 or so clones, with approximately 90% occurring only once. The sequenced sample was peripheral blood, obtained 28 days after the second AZD1222 dose. The chain has TRBV11-2 and TRBJ2-1; 11 nucleotides align to TRBD2. The receptor's source is an adult who received the AZD1222 COVID-19 vaccine. The CDR3 protein is CASSPLKTSGGYNEQFF. CDR3 sequence (DNA): TGTGCCAGCAGCCCTCTCAAAACTAGCGGGGGATACAATGAGCAGTTCTTC.